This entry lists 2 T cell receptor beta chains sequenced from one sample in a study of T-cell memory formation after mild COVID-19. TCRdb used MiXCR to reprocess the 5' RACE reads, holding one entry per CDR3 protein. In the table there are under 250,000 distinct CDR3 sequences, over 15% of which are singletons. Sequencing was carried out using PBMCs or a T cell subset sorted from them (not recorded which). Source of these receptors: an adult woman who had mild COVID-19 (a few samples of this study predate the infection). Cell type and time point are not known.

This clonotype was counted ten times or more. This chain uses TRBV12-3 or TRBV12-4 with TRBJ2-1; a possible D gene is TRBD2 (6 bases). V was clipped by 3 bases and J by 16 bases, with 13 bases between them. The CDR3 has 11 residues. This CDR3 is CASSLGDSSFF. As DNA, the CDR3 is TGTGCCAGCAGTTTGGGGGACTCTTCTTTCTTC.

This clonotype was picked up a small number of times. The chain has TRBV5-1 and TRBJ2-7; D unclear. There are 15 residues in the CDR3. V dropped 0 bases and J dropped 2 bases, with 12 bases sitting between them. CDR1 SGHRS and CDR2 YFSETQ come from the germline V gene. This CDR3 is CASSLAGPPAYEQYF. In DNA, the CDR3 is TGCGCCAGCAGCTTGGCTGGACCTCCGGCCTACGAGCAGTACTTC.